The clone carrying this TCR beta chain has ten or more counts. Its target is not known. This CDR3 is 15 amino acids long. Germline CDR1 and CDR2: KGHDR and SFDVKD. V lost 7 bases to trimming and J lost 4 bases, with 16 bases between them. This record belongs to a study of T cells in Graves' hyperthyroidism and ophthalmopathy. Points from the study as a whole: Using 13 V-J features, a model discriminated ophthalmopathy from stable hyperthyroidism.

The TCR beta CDR3 regions underwent amplification using RNA transcripts as the source. First-round RT-PCR targeting the TCR CDR3 was performed with the HTBI primer set. TCRdb reprocessed the multiplex PCR reads via MiXCR and lists one record per CDR3 protein. The table records some 560,000 distinct CDR3 sequences, 14% of them present only once. This TCR came from a woman in her 40s with Graves' hyperthyroidism. The gene calls are TRBV24-1 and TRBJ2-1, with D hard to call. Material for sequencing was blood. The DNA for the CDR3 is TGTGCCACCAGCCAAGACGGACGCTTATACAATGAGCAGTTCTTC. Its translation is CATSQDGRLYNEQFF.